Listed here are 28 T cell receptor beta chains from one sample, sequenced in a study of blood T cell repertoires in COVID-19. Produced via immunoSEQ multiplex PCR; TCRdb's table is partial and in-frame only. The sample records under 300,000 clones, about 90% being singletons. The sample was PBMCs or T cells enriched from blood (not recorded which). The receptors stem from a human donor in a cohort exposed to, infected with or recovered from COVID-19 (not recorded which). The donor label of this sample is uncertain.

Worth noting for this clone: The sample holds other DNA sequences that translate to the same CDR3. The chain carries TRBV2 and TRBJ1-2; TRBD1 agrees at 8 bases. Trimming cost V 7 bases and J 2 bases; bases outside gene matches: 3. Germline V gene data show CDR1 as SNHLY and CDR2 as FYNNEI. This CDR3 has 13 amino acids. The CDR3 spells CASKDRVNYGYTF. CDR3 sequence (DNA): TGTGCCAGCAAGGACAGGGTGAACTATGGCTACACCTTC. Filled out from reference TRBV2 and TRBJ1-2, the complete variable domain reads EPEVTQTPSHQVTQMGQEVILRCVPISNHLYFYWYRQILGQKVEFLVSFYNNEISEKSEIFDDQFSVERPDGSNFTLKIRSTKLEDSAMYFCASKDRVNYGYTFGSGTRLTVV.

The V and J genes are TRBV18 and TRBJ1-3, with 8 bases lining up with TRBD1. CDR1 is KGHSH and CDR2 is LQKENI in the germline V gene. Losses at the gene ends were 6 bases for V and 3 bases for J; bases not matched to a gene: 4. CDR3 size: 14 residues. The CDR3 is CASSQGADGNTIYF. For the CDR3, the DNA is TGTGCCAGCTCGCAGGGGGCGGATGGAAACACCATATATTTT.

V and J are TRBV6-5 and TRBJ1-6; D not certain. The germline V and J ends were trimmed by 7 bases and 4 bases, with 14 bases remaining between them. The CDR3 loop spans 15 amino acids. The V gene's germline CDR1 is MNHEY and CDR2 SVGAGI. CDR3 region: CASMGLGEYNSPLHF. CDR3 nucleotides: TGTGCCAGCATGGGATTGGGAGAGTATAATTCACCCCTCCACTTT.

V usage is TRBV14 and J usage is TRBJ1-5, with a weak D call TRBD1 (6 bases). Trimming pared 5 bases from V and 6 bases from J, leaving 11 bases between. CDR3 length: 13 residues. Per germline, CDR1 SGHDN and CDR2 FVKESK. CDR3 coding DNA: TGTGCCAGCAGCGCCAGGGGAAGTCAGCCCCAGCATTTT. This codes for CASSARGSQPQHF.

This chain links TRBV14 with TRBJ2-3; D remains ambiguous. Trimming removed 4 bases at V and 5 bases at J, with 16 bases between. This CDR3 is built from 15 residues. Germline values: CDR1 SGHDN, CDR2 FVKESK. CDR3 nucleotide sequence: TGTGCCAGCAGCCTCGTCCCGGCCGGAGAAGATACGCAGTATTTT. Protein product: CASSLVPAGEDTQYF.

This chain joins TRBV15 and TRBJ2-7, with 7 bases lining up with TRBD1. This CDR3 is 14 amino acids long. Germline values: CDR1 LNHNV, CDR2 YYDKDF (reference sequence). With V trimmed by 2 bases and J by 6 bases, 7 bases remained unmatched. CDR3 loop: CATSRNTGEIEQYF. CDR3 sequence (DNA): TGTGCCACCAGCAGAAACACAGGGGAAATCGAGCAGTACTTC.

V is TRBV20-1 and J is TRBJ1-1; D gene uncertain. The germline CDR1 and CDR2 sequences are DFQATT and SNEGSKA (reference sequence). The CDR3 has 11 amino acids. Between the trimmed V and J ends, which lost 4 bases and 3 bases, there was a span of 6 bases. CDR3 region: CSANGDTEAFF. CDR3 sequence (DNA): TGCAGTGCTAACGGGGACACTGAAGCTTTCTTT.

The rearrangement links TRBV30 to TRBJ2-1, with TRBD2 identical over 9 bases. Per the germline V gene, CDR1 is GTSNPN and CDR2 is SVGIG (reference sequence). Trimming at V came to 3 bases and at J to 5 bases, leaving 5 bases not matched to a gene. The CDR3 consists of 14 residues. CDR3 region: CAWRLAGVDNEQFF. The CDR3 nucleotides read TGTGCCTGGAGATTAGCGGGGGTCGACAATGAGCAGTTCTTC.

This chain connects TRBV19 to TRBJ1-6, with 11 positions matching TRBD1. This CDR3 region has 15 residues. The ends lost 3 bases at V and 8 bases at J; junction bases unmatched: 3. Germline CDR1 is LNHDA and CDR2 is SQIVND (reference sequence). The CDR3 nucleotides are TGTGCCAGTAGTATGCGGGGACAGGGGGATTCACCCCTCCACTTT. The encoded protein is CASSMRGQGDSPLHF. Full variable domain (missing parts from reference TRBV19 and TRBJ1-6): DGGITQSPKYLFRKEGQNVTLSCEQNLNHDAMYWYRQDPGQGLRLIYYSQIVNDFQKGDIAEGYSVSREKKESFPLTVTSAQKNPTAFYLCASSMRGQGDSPLHFGNGTRLTVT.

The chain employs TRBV4-1 and TRBJ1-4; no clear D. The CDR3 is made up of 15 amino acids. Germline CDR1 MGHRA, CDR2 YSYEKL. Deletions cut 7 bases from V and 5 bases from J, with 17 bases between. The CDR3 region is CASKGLGGKNEKLFF. The CDR3 coding sequence is TGCGCCAGCAAAGGGCTTGGAGGGAAAAATGAAAAACTGTTTTTT.

This clone was observed once. The CDR3 loop reads CASSLRAGGEYEQYF. CDR3 bases: TGTGCCAGCAGCTTAAGAGCAGGGGGCGAGTACGAGCAGTACTTC. This chain uses TRBV7-3 with TRBJ2-7, with 8 positions matching TRBD1. The germline gives CDR1 SGHTA, CDR2 FQGTGA. J was trimmed by 4 bases and V by 1 base; bases with no gene match: 6. CDR3 size: 15 residues.

The V and J genes are TRBV29-1 and TRBJ2-4; 8 bases match TRBD2. This CDR3 region has 13 residues. After removal of 5 bases from V and 5 bases from J, the junction contained 5 bases not matched to a gene. Germline assignment: CDR1 SQVTM and CDR2 ANQGSEA. The chain's CDR3 is CSVPLAGQNIQYF. CDR3 sequence (DNA): TGCAGCGTTCCGCTAGCGGGCCAAAACATTCAGTACTTC.

This sequence joins TRBV10-3 and TRBJ1-1; D gene unclear. CDR3 length: 13 amino acids. Germline values: CDR1 ENHRY, CDR2 SYGVKD. Trimming took off 3 bases at V and 1 base at J, with 6 bases between the two ends. CDR3 DNA sequence: TGTGCCATCAGTGACACATGGAACACTGAAGCTTTCTTT. It codes for CAISDTWNTEAFF.

This chain joins TRBV4-2 and TRBJ1-4, with TRBD1 matching over 11 bases. This CDR3 has 16 amino acids. Trimming cost V 1 base and J 8 bases; bases outside gene matches: 6. Per germline, CDR1 LGHNA and CDR2 YNFKEQ. CDR3 protein: CASSQAQGQGDEKLFF. CDR3 nucleotides: TGTGCCAGCAGCCAAGCTCAGGGACAGGGGGACGAAAAACTGTTTTTT.

This clone was seen only once. The chain couples TRBV4-1 to TRBJ2-7; D is undetermined. Looked up from germline, CDR1 is MGHRA and CDR2 is YSYEKL. The CDR3 is 13 residues long. V dropped 0 bases and J dropped 9 bases, with 12 bases sitting between them. The CDR3 loop reads CASSQDQGLGQYF. The CDR3 bases are TGCGCCAGCAGCCAAGATCAAGGCCTAGGGCAGTACTTC.

The V call is TRBV27, the J call TRBJ1-5; D uncertain. The germline V and J ends were trimmed by 5 bases and 6 bases, with 20 bases remaining between them. The CDR3 spans 16 residues. Germline V CDR1 and CDR2: MNHEY, SMNVEV (reference sequence). CDR3 nucleotide sequence: TGTGCCAGCAGTCCCTTCCTGATGAAGGGAGGTCAGCCCCAGCATTTT. It is translated as CASSPFLMKGGQPQHF.

This chain links TRBV9 with TRBJ1-1, with D possibly TRBD1 on 6 matching bases. V dropped 1 base and J dropped 1 base, with 8 bases sitting between them. This CDR3 has 14 residues. Germline CDR1 and CDR2: SGDLS and YYNGEE. Here the CDR3 reads CASSVWDKNTEAFF. The DNA for the CDR3 is TGTGCCAGCAGCGTATGGGACAAGAACACTGAAGCTTTCTTT.

The rearrangement links TRBV27 to TRBJ1-5; a weak D match, TRBD1 (5 bases). Germline CDR1 reads MNHEY; CDR2 reads SMNVEV (reference sequence). V lost 5 bases to trimming and J lost 3 bases, with 17 bases between them. The CDR3 covers 16 residues. The CDR3 region is CASSPPGGGDNQPQHF. CDR3 bases: TGTGCCAGCAGTCCGCCCGGGGGAGGGGACAATCAGCCCCAGCATTTT.

This clone occurred once. The chain carries TRBV7-3 and TRBJ1-2, with a possible D match to TRBD1 (5 bases). The CDR3 is 17 residues long. The germline gives CDR1 SGHTA, CDR2 FQGTGA. V lost 2 bases and J 2 bases, leaving 18 bases between the germline ends. CDR3 in DNA: TGTGCCAGCAGCTTATCCGGACACGTTGGGGGGAACTATGGCTACACCTTC. As protein: CASSLSGHVGGNYGYTF.

The rearrangement uses TRBV30 and TRBJ2-5, with D perhaps matching TRBD2 (5 bases). This CDR3 is 13 amino acids long. The germline gives CDR1 GTSNPN, CDR2 SVGIG (reference sequence). Trimming took off 1 base at V and 2 bases at J, with 8 bases between the two ends. CDR3 sequence: CAWSGAGQETQYF. The CDR3 region has the DNA TGTGCCTGGAGTGGGGCGGGTCAAGAGACCCAGTACTTC.

This sequence joins TRBV5-1 and TRBJ2-5, with TRBD1 identical over 10 bases. This CDR3 has 16 amino acids. J gave up 4 bases and V 3 bases, and 9 bases lay outside the gene matches. Germline CDR1 reads SGHRS; CDR2 reads YFSETQ. CDR3: CASSWRGQGVSETQYF. The CDR3 DNA reads as TGCGCCAGCAGCTGGAGAGGACAGGGGGTTTCAGAGACCCAGTACTTC.

This chain joins TRBV19 and TRBJ1-6; possibly TRBD1 for D (6 bases). CDR3 length: 14 amino acids. Trimming stripped 1 base from V and 11 bases from J, with 12 bases between. Germline loops: CDR1 LNHDA, CDR2 SQIVND (reference sequence). In DNA form, the CDR3 reads TGTGCCAGTAGTATAGGAGGGGGTCGGCCACCCCTCCACTTT. It encodes CASSIGGGRPPLHF.

This chain links TRBV12-5 with TRBJ2-1; 9 bases align to TRBD1. Per germline, CDR1 LGHNT and CDR2 FRNRAP. V dropped 5 bases and J dropped 5; count of bases not matched to a gene: 4. The CDR3 runs to 14 residues. The DNA for the CDR3 is TGTGCTAGTGGTAGTAGGACAGGGGACAATGAGCAGTTCTTC. It codes for CASGSRTGDNEQFF.

The V and J genes are TRBV4-1 and TRBJ2-5; TRBD2 matches at 12 bases. The CDR3 is 16 residues long. Germline V gene sequence: CDR1 MGHRA, CDR2 YSYEKL. Germline trimming cut 4 bases from V and 2 bases from J; bases unmatched to any gene: 5. CDR3 sequence: CASSLRTSGVQETQYF. CDR3 nucleotide sequence: TGCGCCAGCAGCCTCCGGACTAGCGGGGTTCAAGAGACCCAGTACTTC.

The V gene is TRBV9, the J gene TRBJ2-2; D is perhaps TRBD1 (5 bases). Germline-derived CDR1 and CDR2 are SGDLS and YYNGEE. The CDR3 is 13 amino acids. V lost 0 bases to trimming and J lost 6 bases, with 6 bases between them. The CDR3 region is CASSVGGPGELFF. CDR3 DNA: TGTGCCAGCAGCGTAGGGGGCCCCGGGGAGCTGTTTTTT.

The CDR3 region is CATSSRGLLATDTQYF. CDR3 coding DNA: TGTGCCACCAGCTCACGGGGCCTACTAGCAACAGATACGCAGTATTTT. The rearrangement links TRBV15 to TRBJ2-3; possible D gene TRBD2, 6 bases. With 5 bases removed from V and 3 bases from J, the gap between germline ends came to 18 bases. The CDR3 totals 16 residues. Germline V gives CDR1 LNHNV, CDR2 YYDKDF (reference sequence).

The J gene is TRBJ1-6, the V gene TRBV2, with 11 bases fitting TRBD1. The CDR3 extends over 15 amino acids. CDR1 is SNHLY, CDR2 FYNNEI, per germline. V was clipped by 7 bases and J by 7 bases; unmatched bases: 6. This CDR3 reads CASIAGQGGNSPLHF. DNA for the CDR3: TGTGCCAGCATAGCGGGACAGGGGGGAAATTCACCCCTCCACTTT.

This chain uses TRBV19 with TRBJ1-5; D uncertain. V shed 4 bases and J shed 0 bases, with 7 bases lying between them. Germline V gene lookup returns CDR1 LNHDA and CDR2 SQIVND (reference sequence). The CDR3 has 14 residues. This chain's CDR3 is CASSRAYSNQPQHF. The CDR3 bases are TGTGCCAGTAGTAGAGCATATAGCAATCAGCCCCAGCATTTT.